A single sample is the source of the 8 T cell receptor beta chains below, sequenced in a study of neurological immune-mediated disorders. TCRdb fed the 5' RACE reads into MiXCR, producing one record per CDR3 protein. The sample lists 48,000 or so distinct CDR3 sequences; over 9% were seen once. Sequenced sample: PBMCs. The receptors originated from a woman between 40 and 50 years old with HTLV-1-associated myelopathy (HAM/TSP).

This clonotype appeared many times. This CDR3 reads CASRTGQAHNSPLHF. As DNA, the CDR3 is TGTGCCAGCAGGACGGGACAAGCTCATAATTCACCCCTCCACTTT. This chain links TRBV12-3 or TRBV12-4 with TRBJ1-6; TRBD1 might be the D (6 bases). This CDR3 contains 15 residues. V shed 6 bases and J shed 5 bases, with 14 bases lying between them.

This clonotype was recorded at least ten times. The chain uses TRBV4-2 and TRBJ1-1; 9 nucleotides align to TRBD1. This CDR3 region has 16 residues. In germline, CDR1 is LGHNA, CDR2 YNFKEQ. Germline trimming cut 4 bases from V and 4 bases from J; bases unmatched to any gene: 10. The CDR3 DNA reads as TGTGCCAGCAGCCTCAGGACAGGGGTAACGGGCACTGAAGCTTTCTTT. Translating it yields CASSLRTGVTGTEAFF.

This clonotype was observed at least ten times. The chain is built from TRBV5-1 and TRBJ2-6; 7 bases match TRBD2. V lost 0 bases and J lost 2; bases outside the gene matches: 5. Per germline, CDR1 SGHRS and CDR2 YFSETQ. The CDR3 has 17 amino acids. The CDR3 DNA reads as TGCGCCAGCAGCTTGGTAACCCGGGGGGCTGGGGCCAACGTCCTGACTTTC. It codes for CASSLVTRGAGANVLTF.

This clonotype was picked up many times. V and J are TRBV20-1 and TRBJ2-3; tentatively, D is TRBD1 or TRBD2 (5 bases each). CDR3 length equals 12 residues. Germline V gene lookup returns CDR1 DFQATT and CDR2 SNEGSKA (reference sequence). Trimming took off 7 bases at V and 0 bases at J, with 8 bases between the two ends. The CDR3 region has the DNA TGCAGTGTTGGGGACAGCACAGATACGCAGTATTTT. This gives the protein CSVGDSTDTQYF.

This clonotype was counted many times. The J gene is TRBJ1-1, the V gene TRBV5-1; D is unclear. CDR3 length: 14 amino acids. V dropped 0 bases and J dropped 1 base, with 7 bases sitting between them. Germline V gene data show CDR1 as SGHRS and CDR2 as YFSETQ. CDR3 DNA sequence: TGCGCCAGCAGCTTGGCGGGCGGGAACACTGAAGCTTTCTTT. Its protein product is CASSLAGGNTEAFF.

Turning to this clonotype: It may be a read error: a sequence one base away is much more abundant. V and J are TRBV25-1 and TRBJ2-2; D is unresolved. Germline assignment: CDR1 MGHDK and CDR2 SYGVNS. There are 15 residues in the CDR3. V lost 4 bases to trimming and J lost 1 base, with 10 bases between them. CDR3 DNA: TGTGCCAGCAGTGGCACCCCCCTGAACACCGGGGAGCTGTTTTTT. Translated: CASSGTPLNTGELFF.

Ten or more counts support this clonotype. This chain links TRBV4-3 with TRBJ1-2; D is perhaps TRBD1 (5 bases). Germline CDR1 reads LGHNA; CDR2 reads YSLEER. The CDR3 sequence is 14 residues long. The V and J ends lost 0 bases and 7 bases respectively, with 12 bases between them. CDR3 sequence reads: CASSQESIRGGYTF. The CDR3 DNA is TGCGCCAGCAGCCAAGAGTCTATTAGGGGTGGCTACACCTTC.

Many counts were recorded for this clonotype. This rearrangement joins TRBV14 to TRBJ2-4, with D perhaps given as TRBD1 or TRBD2 (5 bases each). V lost 0 bases and J lost 15, with 18 bases in between. CDR3 length equals 14 residues. The germline gives CDR1 SGHDN, CDR2 FVKESK. CDR3 region: CASSQDPNRSGAYF. CDR3 nucleotides: TGTGCCAGCAGCCAAGATCCCAACAGGTCCGGGGCGTACTTC.